The 16 T cell receptor beta chains below all came from one sample that was sequenced in a study of cytomegalovirus exposure and HLA in healthy donors. Primers included in the PCR were 60 Vbeta and 13 Jbeta primers. The method was immunoSEQ multiplex PCR; TCRdb's version includes in-frame clones alone and lacks a portion of them. The data show tens of thousands of clones, 73% seen once. Sequencing was performed on PBMCs. These receptors were taken from a man aged 45-65 years in good health and CMV-seronegative.

The gene calls are TRBV2 and TRBJ2-7, with D perhaps TRBD2 (7 bases). CDR1 and CDR2 (germline): SNHLY, FYNNEI. CDR3 length: 12 amino acids. The CDR3 DNA reads TGTGCTCTCCGCGGGGGCGAGTACGAGCAGTACTTC. It yields the protein CALRGGEYEQYF. Full variable domain (outside the CDR3, taken from reference TRBV2 and TRBJ2-7): EPEVTQTPSHQVTQMGQEVILRCVPISNHLYFYWYRQILGQKVEFLVSFYNNEISEKSEIFDDQFSVERPDGSNFTLKIRSTKLEDSAMYFCALRGGEYEQYFGPGTRLTVT.

Of note for this clone: This sample includes further DNA sequences coding for the same CDR3. The chain has TRBV9 and TRBJ1-1; the D is unclear. This CDR3 has 18 residues. CDR1 is SGDLS, CDR2 YYNGEE, per germline. V was cut by 0 bases and J by 1 base, with 19 bases left in between. CDR3 bases: TGTGCCAGCAGCGTAGATTTGGAGTTTTGGTCGGGGAACACTGAAGCTTTCTTT. This gives the protein CASSVDLEFWSGNTEAFF. Together with reference TRBV9 and TRBJ1-1, the CDR3 gives the full variable domain: DSGVTQTPKHLITATGQRVTLRCSPRSGDLSVYWYQQSLDQGLQFLIQYYNGEERAKGNILERFSAQQFPDLHSELNLSSLELGDSALYFCASSVDLEFWSGNTEAFFGQGTRLTVV.

The rearrangement links TRBV6-5 to TRBJ1-2; perhaps TRBD1 as D (5 bases). The V gene's germline CDR1 is MNHEY and CDR2 SVGAGI. CDR3 length: 16 amino acids. Deletions cut 0 bases from V and 2 bases from J, with 13 bases between. The chain's CDR3 is CASSYSSRGKNYGYTF. CDR3 nucleotide sequence: TGTGCCAGCAGTTACTCGAGTAGGGGAAAGAACTATGGCTACACCTTC.

The chain joins TRBV27 to TRBJ1-1, with D possibly TRBD1 on 5 matching bases. Trimming pared 2 bases from V and 6 bases from J, leaving 13 bases between. CDR1 and CDR2 from the germline V gene are MNHEY and SMNVEV (reference sequence). The CDR3 runs 14 residues. CDR3 region: CASSLVRQLPEAFF. The CDR3 nucleotides are TGTGCCAGCAGTTTAGTGAGACAGCTCCCTGAAGCTTTCTTT.

In this sample, this clone turned up once. This chain links TRBV28 with TRBJ2-7, with 8 bases matching TRBD2. Germline V gene data show CDR1 as MDHEN and CDR2 as SYDVKM. Unmatched junction bases numbered 5, after V lost 5 bases and J lost 2 bases. The CDR3 loop spans 14 amino acids. The CDR3 loop is CASSPRGVAYEQYF. The CDR3 DNA reads as TGTGCCAGCAGTCCGCGGGGGGTGGCCTACGAGCAGTACTTC.

V and J are TRBV6-5 and TRBJ1-2, with unresolved D. The CDR3 has 13 residues. The germline gives CDR1 MNHEY, CDR2 SVGAGI. Trimming stripped 8 bases from V and 4 bases from J, with 14 bases between. In DNA, the CDR3 is TGTGCCAGCGGGTTCGCTGGGAGCTATGGCTACACCTTC. This codes for CASGFAGSYGYTF.

The chain links TRBV5-1 to TRBJ2-5; 8 nucleotides match TRBD1. The CDR3 has 16 amino acids. With V trimmed by 5 bases and J by 2 bases, 11 bases remained unmatched. The V gene's germline CDR1 is SGHRS and CDR2 YFSETQ. CDR3: CASSSGVGQGQETQYF. CDR3 DNA: TGCGCCAGCAGTTCGGGGGTAGGACAGGGACAAGAGACCCAGTACTTC.

V is TRBV4-2 and J is TRBJ1-1; 11 bases agree with TRBD1. J was trimmed by 3 bases and V by 4 bases; bases with no gene match: 7. Germline CDR1 and CDR2: LGHNA and YNFKEQ. CDR3 length: 16 residues. Written as DNA, the CDR3 is TGTGCCAGCAGCCGCGGGACAGGGGGAGGGGACACTGAAGCTTTCTTT. It is translated as CASSRGTGGGDTEAFF.

The chain recombines TRBV5-1 with TRBJ1-1; D is possibly TRBD1 (5 bases). The CDR3 has 17 residues. The V end was cut by 2 bases, the J end by 5 bases, with 22 bases between. CDR1 SGHRS and CDR2 YFSETQ come from the germline V gene. CDR3 sequence reads: CASSLGHSNRGGTEAFF. The CDR3 DNA reads TGCGCCAGCAGCTTAGGACATTCCAACCGGGGGGGGACTGAAGCTTTCTTT.

This clone was seen only once. The J gene is TRBJ2-7, the V gene TRBV6-6, with 8 bases aligning to TRBD1. V shed 0 bases and J 5 bases; nucleotides not matched to a gene: 6. The length of the CDR3 is 15 residues. CDR1 and CDR2 from the germline V gene are MNHNY and SVGAGI (reference sequence). DNA for the CDR3: TGTGCCAGCAGTTACTCGGTAGGGACAGGCCACGAGCAGTACTTC. Its protein product is CASSYSVGTGHEQYF.

The chain couples TRBV7-8 to TRBJ1-1, with D tentatively TRBD1 (5 bases). The V end lost 0 bases, the J end lost 5 bases, and 13 bases lay between the germline ends. The germline V gene has CDR1 SGHVS and CDR2 FQNEAQ. The CDR3 sequence is 15 residues long. The CDR3 DNA sequence: TGTGCCAGCAGCTTAGCAGTAGGGGCTTGGACTGAAGCTTTCTTT. This sequence encodes CASSLAVGAWTEAFF.

The rearrangement joins TRBV27 to TRBJ2-7; weak D call: TRBD1 (5 bases). V was trimmed by 1 base and J by 6 bases, leaving 10 bases between them. This CDR3 is 13 amino acids long. Germline assignment: CDR1 MNHEY and CDR2 SMNVEV (reference sequence). CDR3: CASSLWQGSEQYF. CDR3 nucleotides: TGTGCCAGCAGTTTATGGCAGGGATCCGAGCAGTACTTC.

V usage is TRBV11-3 and J usage is TRBJ1-3; D not certain. The CDR3 spans 15 residues. Trimming took off 5 bases at V and 0 bases at J, with 11 bases between the two ends. Per the germline V gene, CDR1 is SGHNT and CDR2 is YENEEA. The CDR3 is CASSTGSNSGNTIYF. DNA of the CDR3: TGTGCCAGCAGCACCGGGTCCAACTCTGGAAACACCATATATTTT.

The V gene is TRBV11-3, the J gene TRBJ2-2, with 11 bases aligning to TRBD2. V lost 4 bases, J lost 3 bases, and 10 bases stayed unmatched. CDR3 length equals 18 residues. Germline V CDR1 and CDR2: SGHNT, YENEEA. CDR3 residues: CASSSTPLAGAHTGELFF. The CDR3 DNA reads TGTGCCAGCAGCTCCACCCCACTAGCGGGGGCCCACACCGGGGAGCTGTTTTTT.

The chain joins TRBV11-2 to TRBJ2-1; D remains ambiguous. Germline CDR1 SGHAT, CDR2 FQNNGV. This CDR3 contains 16 residues. V lost 3 bases and J lost 4, with 16 bases in between. The CDR3 is CASSFSPGSEYNEQFF. DNA for the CDR3: TGTGCCAGCAGCTTTAGCCCCGGCTCCGAATACAATGAGCAGTTCTTC.

The V and J genes are TRBV14 and TRBJ2-7, with D possibly TRBD1 on 6 matching bases. Germline loops: CDR1 SGHDN, CDR2 FVKESK. The CDR3 has 14 amino acids. With 4 bases removed from V and 5 bases from J, the gap between germline ends came to 15 bases. The CDR3 region has the DNA TGTGCCAGCAGCCCGCGACAGGTCCGAAACGAGCAGTACTTC. It encodes CASSPRQVRNEQYF.